The clone carrying this T cell receptor (beta chain) was found many times. What it binds is not known. The entry originates in a study of T cell repertoires in cytomegalovirus infection. In the study overall: It was the public TCR beta signatures that indicated both CMV infection and matching HLA type. Study observations and caveats: The study found HLA-C-restricted CMV-specific TCR beta clonotypes dominating the ex vivo response.

The J segment lost 2 bases and the V segment lost 2 bases, leaving 6 bases of the junction unmatched. Per germline, CDR1 SGHTA and CDR2 FQGNSA. The CDR3 has 17 amino acids. TCRdb re-called the reads with MiXCR, one entry per CDR3 protein. The sample holds hundreds of thousands of distinct CDR3 sequences; roughly 16% are singletons and the top ten take around 12%. The clonotype was recovered from a human donor in good health (CMV status not recorded). Some clones in this sample may be carry-over from other donors' samples. The chain links TRBV7-2 to TRBJ2-5; TRBD2 matches at 12 bases. Sequenced material: PBMCs. CDR3: CASSLFGLAGGQETQYF. CDR3 DNA: TGTGCCAGCAGCTTATTTGGTCTAGCGGGGGGGCAAGAGACCCAGTACTTC.